These T cell receptor beta chains were read from a single sample in a study of CD8+ T cells in alopecia areata. Data came from immunoSEQ multiplex PCR; TCRdb stores just in-frame clones and leaves some out. The sample includes over 150,000 clones, about 60% of them seen just once. The material was CD4+ T cells sorted from blood, obtained at week 4, from a patient treated with tofacitinib. The origin of the receptors is a human donor with alopecia areata. CDR3s include the opening cysteine and the closing phenylalanine or tryptophan. A D gene is named only where the DNA matches it firmly. The size entry is marked missing in some rows and otherwise reads once, few, many or a size class.

TRBV30	TRBJ2-5	once	-	TGTGCCTGGAGTGTAGGGCAAGAGACCCAGTACTTC	CAWSVGQETQYF
TRBV10-3	TRBJ2-3	few	-	TGTGCCAGCTCAATAGCGAACAAGGGAACAGATACGCAGTATTTT	CASSIANKGTDTQYF
TRBV28	TRBJ1-2	once	-	TGTGCCAGCAGGGCTCAGGGGATCTATGGCTACACCTTC	CASRAQGIYGYTF
TRBV5-1	TRBJ2-5	-	TRBD1	TGCGCCAGCAGCTTTCAAACAGGGGGCGAAGAGACCCAGTACTTC	CASSFQTGGEETQYF
TRBV5-1	TRBJ2-3	-	-	TGCGCCAGCAGCTTGGTTTCGACAGGCCGGGCTGTGAGGGATACGCAGTATTTT	CASSLVSTGRAVRDTQYF
TRBV29-1	TRBJ2-4	-	TRBD1	TGCAGCGTTGTTGCCTACAGGGGCCTAGCCAAAAACATTCAGTACTTC	CSVVAYRGLAKNIQYF
TRBV10-3	TRBJ2-5	few	-	TGTGCCATCAGTGGGAGCGGCCAAGAGACCCAGTACTTC	CAISGSGQETQYF
TRBV28	TRBJ2-5	-	TRBD2	TGTGCCAGCAGTTCCCACGGTTCGGGAGGAGAGACCCAGTACTTC	CASSSHGSGGETQYF
TRBV4-1	TRBJ2-2	few	-	TGCGCCAGCAGCCAAGCTAATGCCTGGGGGGCTGGGACCGGGGAGCTGTTTTTT	CASSQANAWGAGTGELFF
TRBV9	TRBJ2-2	-	-	TGTGCCAGCAATGAGGGTACGGACACCGGGGAGCTGTTTTTT	CASNEGTDTGELFF
TRBV4-1	TRBJ1-1	-	-	TGCGCCAGCAGCCAAGTTGCGGACACTGAAGCTTTCTTT	CASSQVADTEAFF
TRBV30	TRBJ1-2	-	-	TGTGCCTGTGCCTTAGTAAACTATGGCTACACCTTC	CACALVNYGYTF
TRBV10-3	TRBJ2-7	few	TRBD1	TGTGCCGCCCGGACAGGGGAGGACGAGCAGTACTTC	CAARTGEDEQYF
TRBV2	TRBJ2-5	few	TRBD2	TGTGCCAGCAGTGACGCTAGCGGGGGCCCACAGTACTTC	CASSDASGGPQYF
TRBV30	TRBJ1-6	-	-	TGTGCCTGGCAAGATTCTTATAATTCACCCCTCCACTTT	CAWQDSYNSPLHF
TRBV6-1	TRBJ1-1	-	-	TGTGCCAGCAGTGAACGGGGTCCGAACACTGAAGCTTTCTTT	CASSERGPNTEAFF
TRBV7-2	TRBJ2-3	few	-	TGTGCCAGCACCCTCGGGGGTGGCACAGATACGCAGTATTTT	CASTLGGGTDTQYF
TRBV2	TRBJ2-7	-	-	TGTGCCAGCAGTGTAGACGGACCTTCGGACGAGCAGTACTTC	CASSVDGPSDEQYF
TRBV7-2	TRBJ2-2	-	TRBD1	TGTGCCAGCAGCAAACCAAAGGGACAGTCCACCGGGGAGCTGTTTTTT	CASSKPKGQSTGELFF
TRBV9	TRBJ2-2	-	-	TGTGCCAGCAGCGTCCAGTCCGCGAACACCGGGGAGCTGTTTTTT	CASSVQSANTGELFF
TRBV29-1	TRBJ1-3	once	-	TGCAGCGTTGAAGATCGGGGAGAAAGCACCATATATTTT	CSVEDRGESTIYF
TRBV9	TRBJ2-1	-	-	TGTGCCAGCAGCGTAGGTCCGACCCCTGAGCAGTTCTTC	CASSVGPTPEQFF
TRBV4-1	TRBJ2-7	-	TRBD2	TGCGCCAGCAGCCAGGTCCGACTAGCGGTGAGCTCCTACGAGCAGTACTTC	CASSQVRLAVSSYEQYF
TRBV7-9	TRBJ1-2	few	-	TGTGCCAGCAGCTTAAGCTCAGGGGACACCTTC	CASSLSSGDTF
TRBV30	TRBJ1-4	-	-	TGTGCCTGGAGCCCGGGCGACGGTGGCATAGAAAAACTGTTTTTT	CAWSPGDGGIEKLFF
TRBV30	TRBJ2-5	-	-	TGTGCCTGGAGGGATAACACGGAGACCCAGTACTTC	CAWRDNTETQYF
TRBV29-1	TRBJ2-5	-	-	TGCAGCGCAGAGGGGGGGCTCCATTCCATAGAGACCCAGTACTTC	CSAEGGLHSIETQYF
TRBV29-1	TRBJ1-2	-	-	TGCAGCGTTGAAGCCTTCCCAGGCGCTTCAAACTATGGCTACACCTTC	CSVEAFPGASNYGYTF
TRBV4-3	TRBJ2-3	-	TRBD2	TGCGCCAGCAGCCCTCGCCCAGCCGGGGGGGACACAGATACGCAGTATTTT	CASSPRPAGGDTDTQYF
TRBV30	TRBJ2-1	-	-	TGTGCCTGGAGTCCGCGCTACAATGAGCAGTTCTTC	CAWSPRYNEQFF
TRBV30	TRBJ1-6	once	-	TGTGCCTGGAGTCCTTACAAGGGGATGATGTCCTATAATTCACCCCTCCACTTT	CAWSPYKGMMSYNSPLHF
TRBV29-1	TRBJ2-1	few	-	TGCAGCGCTGGGCCACTGCAACCACAACTCCGTGGCTATGAGCAGTTCTTC	CSAGPLQPQLRGYEQFF
TRBV30	TRBJ1-3	-	-	TGTGCCTGGATAGACTACCGGGGGGGGCTCTCTGGAAACACCATATATTTT	CAWIDYRGGLSGNTIYF
TRBV6-5	TRBJ1-1	-	TRBD1	TGTGCCAGCAGCCGAAACCGGGACAGGGCTAGTGAAGCTTTCTTT	CASSRNRDRASEAFF
TRBV29-1	TRBJ2-5	-	-	TGCAGCGCCCCGATTTTAGGAAGCGAGACCCAGTACTTC	CSAPILGSETQYF
TRBV9	TRBJ1-2	once	TRBD1	TGTGCCAGCAGCGTACAAACCGGGACAGGGGGCTATGGCTACACCTTC	CASSVQTGTGGYGYTF
TRBV6-6	TRBJ2-1	few	TRBD1	TGTGCCAGCACCGAAAGGACAGGGGGTTTCAATGAGCAGTTCTTC	CASTERTGGFNEQFF
TRBV6-5	TRBJ1-2	-	TRBD1	TGTGCCAGCAGTCGACAGGGGTTTGGCTACACCTTC	CASSRQGFGYTF
TRBV15	TRBJ1-5	-	-	TGTGCCACCAGCAGGGACCAGTATAGCAATCAGCCCCAGCATTTT	CATSRDQYSNQPQHF
TRBV7-9	TRBJ1-2	many	-	TGTGCCAGCAGCTCGGGCCGAGTTATTACCACCTTC	CASSSGRVITTF
TRBV12-5	TRBJ1-1	-	-	TGTGCTAGTGGTTTGGAACCGGCGGTTGAAGCTTTCTTT	CASGLEPAVEAFF
TRBV7-2	TRBJ1-1	-	-	TGTGCCAGCAGCTTAAGGACAGACACTGAAGCTTTCTTT	CASSLRTDTEAFF
TRBV5-5	TRBJ2-6	-	TRBD1	TGTGCCAGCAGCCGTGGACAGGGGGAGGCCAACGTCCTGACTTTC	CASSRGQGEANVLTF
TRBV29-1	TRBJ1-2	-	TRBD1	TGCAGCGCCCTCCTGGGGACAGGGGGAAGGTTATCCTTC	CSALLGTGGRLSF
TRBV9	TRBJ2-7	-	-	TGTGCCAGCATTAGCAGGGATGAGCAGTACTTC	CASISRDEQYF
TRBV7-8	TRBJ1-1	-	-	TGTGCCAGCAGCCAAAGATGGTCCATGAACACTGAAGCTTTCTTT	CASSQRWSMNTEAFF
TRBV7-9	TRBJ1-6	-	-	TGTGCCAGCAGTTACACAGCGGACGGTTCACCCCTCCACTTT	CASSYTADGSPLHF
TRBV28	TRBJ2-3	-	-	TGTGCCAGCAGTTCCCCGTACGCAGACTCGTTTACGGATACGCAGTATTTT	CASSSPYADSFTDTQYF
TRBV2	TRBJ2-5	once	-	TGTGCCAGCAGTGGGCAGGGAGAGACCCAGTACTTC	CASSGQGETQYF
TRBV4-2	TRBJ1-1	few	-	TGTGCCAGCAGCCGACAGAGGAACACTGAAGCTTTCTTT	CASSRQRNTEAFF
TRBV5-4	TRBJ2-7	few	TRBD1	TGTGCCAGCAGCCCGGGATACAGGGGGCCAAGCTCCTACGAGCAGTACTTC	CASSPGYRGPSSYEQYF
TRBV14	TRBJ2-1	-	TRBD1	TGTGCCAGCAGCCAGGGACAGGGGGCATACAATGAGCAGTTCTTC	CASSQGQGAYNEQFF
TRBV20-1	TRBJ2-5	-	-	TGCAGTGCTCCTAGCGTCGAGACCCAGTACTTC	CSAPSVETQYF
TRBV9	TRBJ2-3	-	TRBD2	TGTGCCAGCAGCGCAGCGGGGGGAGGGACAGATACGCAGTATTTT	CASSAAGGGTDTQYF